Reported below is one T cell receptor beta chain. Original handling: Quantification of nucleated cells was approximated via reference gene primer amplification. The assay was immunoSEQ multiplex PCR, and TCRdb's table has in-frame clones only and misses some. Clone size and the V and J calls come from that table; the DNA yielded D and trimming. The sample includes under 250,000 clones, about 79% of them seen just once. In terms of age and location, participants ranged from about 18 to 95 years and lived in approximately 26 US areas. This record belongs to a study of blood T cell repertoires in COVID-19. At the level of the study: There were acute and convalescent COVID-19 samples, and they came from the United States, Italy and Spain. T cells, B-cell-depleted T cells, or PBMCs provided the cDNA or gDNA that served as material.

The receptor was isolated from a woman aged 60-75 years who had recovered from COVID-19. The sample was PBMCs or T cells enriched from blood (not recorded which).

The CDR3 region is CASSLQGNQNTEAFF. CDR3 sequence (DNA): TGTGCCAGCAGTTTACAGGGCAACCAGAACACTGAAGCTTTCTTT. V gene TRBV6-2 or TRBV6-3 combines with J gene TRBJ1-1; a possible D gene is TRBD1 (6 bases). The V gene's germline CDR1 is MNHEY and CDR2 SVGEGT. The CDR3 is made up of 15 amino acids. Trimming took off 4 bases at V and 1 base at J, with 13 bases between the two ends.